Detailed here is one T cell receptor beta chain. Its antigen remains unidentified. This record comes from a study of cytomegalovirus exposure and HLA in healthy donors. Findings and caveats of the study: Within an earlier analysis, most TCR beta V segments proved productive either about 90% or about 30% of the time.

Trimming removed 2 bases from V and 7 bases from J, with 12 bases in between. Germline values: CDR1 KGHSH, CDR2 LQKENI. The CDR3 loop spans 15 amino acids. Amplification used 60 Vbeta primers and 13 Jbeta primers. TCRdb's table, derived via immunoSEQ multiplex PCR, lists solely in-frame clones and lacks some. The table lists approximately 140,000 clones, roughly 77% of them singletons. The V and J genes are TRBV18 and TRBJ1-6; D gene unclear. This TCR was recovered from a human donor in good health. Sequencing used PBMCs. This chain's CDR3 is CASSPVQSENSPLHF. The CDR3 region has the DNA TGTGCCAGCTCACCAGTCCAGTCGGAGAATTCACCCCTCCACTTT. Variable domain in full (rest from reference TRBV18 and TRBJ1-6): NAGVMQNPRHLVRRRGQEARLRCSPMKGHSHVYWYRQLPEEGLKFMVYLQKENIIDESGMPKERFSAEFPKEGPSILRIQQVVRGDSAAYFCASSPVQSENSPLHFGNGTRLTVT.